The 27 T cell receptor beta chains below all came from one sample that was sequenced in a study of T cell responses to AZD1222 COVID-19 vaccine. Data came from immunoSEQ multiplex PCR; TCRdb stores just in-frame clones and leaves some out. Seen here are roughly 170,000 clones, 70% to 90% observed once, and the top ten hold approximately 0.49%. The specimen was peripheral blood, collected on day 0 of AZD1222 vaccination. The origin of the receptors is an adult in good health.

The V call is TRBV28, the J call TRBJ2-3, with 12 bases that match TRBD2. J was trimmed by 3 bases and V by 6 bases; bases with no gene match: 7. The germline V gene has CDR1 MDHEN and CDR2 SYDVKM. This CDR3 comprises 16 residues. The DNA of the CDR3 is TGTGCCAGCAGCAATCGCGGGACTAGCGGGACAGATACGCAGTATTTT. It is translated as CASSNRGTSGTDTQYF.

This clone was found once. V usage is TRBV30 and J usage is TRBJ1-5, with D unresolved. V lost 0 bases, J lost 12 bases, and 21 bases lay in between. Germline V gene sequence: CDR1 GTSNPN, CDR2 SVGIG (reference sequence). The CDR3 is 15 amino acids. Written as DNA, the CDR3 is TGTGCCTGGAGTGTACCGACGGGGTCTCCGGTCGTCCAGCATTTT. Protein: CAWSVPTGSPVVQHF.

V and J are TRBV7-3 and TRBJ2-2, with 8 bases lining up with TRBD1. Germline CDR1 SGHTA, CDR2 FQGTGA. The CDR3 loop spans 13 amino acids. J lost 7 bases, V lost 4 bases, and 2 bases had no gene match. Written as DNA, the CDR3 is TGTGCCAGCAGCTCCACAGGGGGCGGGGAGCTGTTTTTT. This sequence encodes CASSSTGGGELFF.

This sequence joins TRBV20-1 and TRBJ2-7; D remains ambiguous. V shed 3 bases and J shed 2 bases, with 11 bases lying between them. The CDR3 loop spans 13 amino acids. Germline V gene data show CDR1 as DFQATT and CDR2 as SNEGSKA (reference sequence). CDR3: CSASDVPTYEQYF. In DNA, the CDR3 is TGCAGTGCTAGTGATGTCCCCACCTACGAGCAGTACTTC.

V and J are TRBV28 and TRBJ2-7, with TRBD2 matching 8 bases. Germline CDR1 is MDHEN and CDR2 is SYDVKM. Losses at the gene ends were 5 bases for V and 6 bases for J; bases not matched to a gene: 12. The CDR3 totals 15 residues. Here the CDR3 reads CASSPSDGGASEQYF. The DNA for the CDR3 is TGTGCCAGCAGTCCTTCTGACGGGGGGGCCTCCGAGCAGTACTTC.

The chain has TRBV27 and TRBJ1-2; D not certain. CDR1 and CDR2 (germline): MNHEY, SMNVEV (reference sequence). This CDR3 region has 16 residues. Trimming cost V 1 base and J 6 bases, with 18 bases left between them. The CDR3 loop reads CASSLFRLGKVDGYTF. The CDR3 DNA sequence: TGTGCCAGCAGTTTATTCCGTCTAGGAAAGGTGGATGGCTACACCTTC.

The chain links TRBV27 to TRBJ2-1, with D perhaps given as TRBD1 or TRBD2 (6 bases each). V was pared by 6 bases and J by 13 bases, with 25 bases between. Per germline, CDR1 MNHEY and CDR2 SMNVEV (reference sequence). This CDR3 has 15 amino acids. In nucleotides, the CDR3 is TGTGCCAGCAGCGCTAGGTGGGGGGCGCCCTCGGGTCAGTTCTTC. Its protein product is CASSARWGAPSGQFF.

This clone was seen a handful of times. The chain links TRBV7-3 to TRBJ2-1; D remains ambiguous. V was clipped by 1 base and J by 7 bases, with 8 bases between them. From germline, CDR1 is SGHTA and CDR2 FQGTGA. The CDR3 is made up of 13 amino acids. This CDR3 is CASSLSTRNEQFF. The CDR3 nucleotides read TGTGCCAGCAGCTTAAGCACGAGGAATGAGCAGTTCTTC.

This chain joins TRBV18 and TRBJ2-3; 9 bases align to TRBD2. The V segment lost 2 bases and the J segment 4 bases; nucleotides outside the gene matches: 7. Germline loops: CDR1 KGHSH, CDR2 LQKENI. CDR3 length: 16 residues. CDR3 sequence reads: CASSPFSGGQPDTQYF. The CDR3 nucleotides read TGTGCCAGCTCACCATTCAGCGGGGGGCAGCCAGATACGCAGTATTTT.

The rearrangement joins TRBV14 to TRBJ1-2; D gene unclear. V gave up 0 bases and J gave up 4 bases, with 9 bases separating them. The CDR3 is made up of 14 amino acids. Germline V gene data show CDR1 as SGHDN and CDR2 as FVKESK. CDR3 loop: CASSQDGRFYGYTF. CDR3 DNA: TGTGCCAGCAGCCAAGACGGCAGGTTCTATGGCTACACCTTC. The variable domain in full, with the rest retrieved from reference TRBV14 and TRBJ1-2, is EAGVTQFPSHSVIEKGQTVTLRCDPISGHDNLYWYRRVMGKEIKFLLHFVKESKQDESGMPNNRFLAERTGGTYSTLKVQPAELEDSGVYFCASSQDGRFYGYTFGSGTRLTVV.

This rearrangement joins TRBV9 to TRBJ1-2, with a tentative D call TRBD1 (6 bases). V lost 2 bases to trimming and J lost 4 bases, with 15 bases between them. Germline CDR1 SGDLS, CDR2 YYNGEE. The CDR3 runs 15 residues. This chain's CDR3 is CASSVPGALGYGYTF. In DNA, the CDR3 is TGTGCCAGCAGCGTCCCGGGGGCTTTGGGCTATGGCTACACCTTC.

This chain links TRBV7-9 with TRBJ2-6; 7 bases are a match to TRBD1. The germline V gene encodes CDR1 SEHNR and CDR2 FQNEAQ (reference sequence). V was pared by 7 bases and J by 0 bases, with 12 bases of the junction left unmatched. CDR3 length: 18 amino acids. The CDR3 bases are TGTGCCAGCATCTCCAACCGGGACAGCCACTCTGGGGCCAACGTCCTGACTTTC. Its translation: CASISNRDSHSGANVLTF.

Here the CDR3 DNA reads TGTGCCAGCAGCTTCTGGAGAGGGAGGAGGACCTACGAGCAGTACTTC. Translated, it gives CASSFWRGRRTYEQYF. This chain joins TRBV7-9 and TRBJ2-7; possible D gene TRBD2, 6 bases. CDR1 and CDR2 from the germline V gene are SEHNR and FQNEAQ (reference sequence). This CDR3 contains 16 residues. Trimming cost V 3 bases and J 2 bases, with 17 bases left between them.

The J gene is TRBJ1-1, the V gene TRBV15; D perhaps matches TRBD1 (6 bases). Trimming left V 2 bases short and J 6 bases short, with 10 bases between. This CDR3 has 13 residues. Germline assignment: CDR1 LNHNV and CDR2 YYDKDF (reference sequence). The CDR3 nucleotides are TGTGCCACCAGCAGACCGGACAGATCTGAAGCTTTCTTT. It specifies CATSRPDRSEAFF.

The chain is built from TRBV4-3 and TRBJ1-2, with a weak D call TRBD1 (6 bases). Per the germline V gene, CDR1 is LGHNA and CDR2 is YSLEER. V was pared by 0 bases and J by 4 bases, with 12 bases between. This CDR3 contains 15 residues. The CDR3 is CASSQDRAGVYGYTF. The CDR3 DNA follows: TGCGCCAGCAGCCAAGATCGGGCAGGGGTCTATGGCTACACCTTC.

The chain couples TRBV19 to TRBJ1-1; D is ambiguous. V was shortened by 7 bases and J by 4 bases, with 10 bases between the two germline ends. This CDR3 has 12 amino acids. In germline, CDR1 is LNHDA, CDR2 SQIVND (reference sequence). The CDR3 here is CASITVGTEAFF. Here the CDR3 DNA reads TGTGCCAGTATCACGGTGGGCACTGAAGCTTTCTTT.

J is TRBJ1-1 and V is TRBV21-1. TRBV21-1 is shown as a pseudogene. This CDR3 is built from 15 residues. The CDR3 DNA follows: TGTGCCAGCAGCCCAACGGGGCTCTCGAACACTGAAGCTTTCTTT. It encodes CASSPTGLSNTEAFF.

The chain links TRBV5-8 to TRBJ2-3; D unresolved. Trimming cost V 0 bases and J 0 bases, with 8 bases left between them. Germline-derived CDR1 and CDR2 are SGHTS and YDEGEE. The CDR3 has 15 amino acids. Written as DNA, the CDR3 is TGTGCCAGCAGCTTGGAAATGATAAGCACAGATACGCAGTATTTT. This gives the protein CASSLEMISTDTQYF.

The CDR3 sequence is CASSPSLDGGSYEQYF. In DNA, the CDR3 is TGTGCCAGCAGCCCAAGCTTGGACGGCGGCTCCTACGAGCAGTACTTC. The chain recombines TRBV4-2 with TRBJ2-7; D gene uncertain. Germline-derived CDR1 and CDR2 are LGHNA and YNFKEQ. V was clipped by 4 bases and J by 0 bases, with 16 bases between them. The CDR3 has 16 residues.

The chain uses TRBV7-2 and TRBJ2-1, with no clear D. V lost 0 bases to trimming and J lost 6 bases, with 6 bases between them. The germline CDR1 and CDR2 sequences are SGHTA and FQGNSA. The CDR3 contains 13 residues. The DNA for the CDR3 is TGTGCCAGCAGCTTAGCCCGCTTCAATGAGCAGTTCTTC. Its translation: CASSLARFNEQFF. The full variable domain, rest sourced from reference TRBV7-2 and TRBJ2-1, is GAGVSQSPSNKVTEKGKDVELRCDPISGHTALYWYRQSLGQGLEFLIYFQGNSAPDKSGLPSDRFSAERTGGSVSTLTIQRTQQEDSAVYLCASSLARFNEQFFGPGTRLTVL.

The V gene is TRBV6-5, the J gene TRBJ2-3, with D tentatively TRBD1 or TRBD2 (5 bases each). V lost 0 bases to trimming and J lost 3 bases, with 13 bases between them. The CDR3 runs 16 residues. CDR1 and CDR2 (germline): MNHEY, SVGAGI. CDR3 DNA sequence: TGTGCCAGCAGTTACTCCCCCGGGACGGTAACAGATACGCAGTATTTT. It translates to CASSYSPGTVTDTQYF.

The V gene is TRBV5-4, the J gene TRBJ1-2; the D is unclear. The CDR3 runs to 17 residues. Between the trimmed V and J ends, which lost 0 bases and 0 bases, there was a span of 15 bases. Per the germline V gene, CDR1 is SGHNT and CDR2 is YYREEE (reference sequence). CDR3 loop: CASSLVGGKLANYGYTF. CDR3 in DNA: TGTGCCAGCAGCTTGGTGGGAGGGAAGTTGGCTAACTATGGCTACACCTTC. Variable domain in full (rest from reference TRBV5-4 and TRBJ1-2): ETGVTQSPTHLIKTRGQQVTLRCSSQSGHNTVSWYQQALGQGPQFIFQYYREEENGRGNFPPRFSGLQFPNYSSELNVNALELDDSALYLCASSLVGGKLANYGYTFGSGTRLTVV.

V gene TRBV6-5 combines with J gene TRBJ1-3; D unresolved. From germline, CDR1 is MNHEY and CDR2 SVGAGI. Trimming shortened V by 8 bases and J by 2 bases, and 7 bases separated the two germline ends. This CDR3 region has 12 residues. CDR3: CASSPTGNTIYF. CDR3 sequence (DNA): TGTGCCAGCTCCCCTACTGGAAACACCATATATTTT.

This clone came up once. CDR3 sequence reads: CASTTGGTYGYTF. The CDR3 coding sequence is TGTGCCAGCACCACCGGCGGCACCTATGGCTACACCTTC. J is TRBJ1-2 and V is TRBV7-8; D remains unclear. The germline V and J ends were trimmed by 7 bases and 4 bases, with 13 bases remaining between them. The germline gives CDR1 SGHVS, CDR2 FQNEAQ. The CDR3 runs 13 residues.

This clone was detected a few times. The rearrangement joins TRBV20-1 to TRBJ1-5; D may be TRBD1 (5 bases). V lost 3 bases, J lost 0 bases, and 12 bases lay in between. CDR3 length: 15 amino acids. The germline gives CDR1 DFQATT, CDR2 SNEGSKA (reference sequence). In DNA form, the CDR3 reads TGCAGTGCTAGTGTCGGGACTTATAGCAATCAGCCCCAGCATTTT. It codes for CSASVGTYSNQPQHF.

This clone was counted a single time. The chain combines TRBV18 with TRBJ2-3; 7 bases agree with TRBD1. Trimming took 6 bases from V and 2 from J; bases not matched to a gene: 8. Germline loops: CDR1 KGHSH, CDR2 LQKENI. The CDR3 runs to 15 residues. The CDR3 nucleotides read TGTGCCAGCTCGATAGGGGGCGGTTCCACAGATACGCAGTATTTT. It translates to CASSIGGGSTDTQYF.

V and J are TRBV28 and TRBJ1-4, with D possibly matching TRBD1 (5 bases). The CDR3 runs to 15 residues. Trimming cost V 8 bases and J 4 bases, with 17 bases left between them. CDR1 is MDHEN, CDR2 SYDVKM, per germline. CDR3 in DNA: TGTGCCAGCGGACTTGGGGGGGGGAGTAATGAAAAACTGTTTTTT. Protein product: CASGLGGGSNEKLFF.